The rows below give T cell receptor beta chains drawn from one sample of a study of cytomegalovirus exposure and HLA in healthy donors. TCRdb keeps only in-frame clones here, not all; method: immunoSEQ multiplex PCR. The repertoire holds some 110,000 clones, with roughly 80% as singletons. Sample: PBMCs. The receptors here all came from a man between 60 and 70 years old in good health and CMV-seronegative. Both conserved end residues are part of each CDR3. The D gene is left open where the match is weak. Clone size, where shown, is once, few, many, or a class for clones that have expanded.

d_gene	abundance	v_gene	j_gene	CDR3nt	CDR3aa
-	-	TRBV4-3	TRBJ1-5	TGCGCCAGCAGCCAAGATCGGGGCAATCAGCCCCAGCATTTT	CASSQDRGNQPQHF
-	-	TRBV2	TRBJ1-6	TGTGCCAGCAGTCCTTCCCCCCAGGGGCAACCCCTCCACTTT	CASSPSPQGQPLHF
-	-	TRBV7-2	TRBJ1-2	TGTGCCAGCAGCTTAGCGCCCGGAGGCTATGGCTACACCTTC	CASSLAPGGYGYTF
-	-	TRBV7-2	TRBJ1-2	TGTGCCAGCAGCTCCTGGCCCTCTGCATATGGCTACACCTTC	CASSSWPSAYGYTF
-	once	TRBV6-5	TRBJ2-7	TGTGCCAGCAGTCCCAGGGGACCAGGGAACGCCGAGCAGTACTTC	CASSPRGPGNAEQYF
TRBD2	-	TRBV7-2	TRBJ2-3	TGTGCCAGCAGCTCTAGTCGGGGGGCAGATACGCAGTATTTT	CASSSSRGADTQYF
-	-	TRBV19	TRBJ1-3	TGTGCCAGTAGTATGATGGGCTCTAACACCATATATTTT	CASSMMGSNTIYF
-	-	TRBV2	TRBJ1-5	TGTGCCAGCAGTGACAGGGGCGCACCCTCGCAGCCCCAGCATTTT	CASSDRGAPSQPQHF
TRBD2	-	TRBV28	TRBJ2-5	TGTGCCAGCAGTTCTAGCGGGGGGGCTAAAGAGACCCAGTACTTC	CASSSSGGAKETQYF
-	-	TRBV11-1	TRBJ2-5	TGTGCCAGCAGCTTAGAGGCGGAACAAGAGACCCAGTACTTC	CASSLEAEQETQYF
TRBD2	-	TRBV7-2	TRBJ2-5	TGTGCCAGCAGCTTAGCTCCCGGGGGCGCGGGGGGTGGAGAGACCCAGTACTTC	CASSLAPGGAGGGETQYF